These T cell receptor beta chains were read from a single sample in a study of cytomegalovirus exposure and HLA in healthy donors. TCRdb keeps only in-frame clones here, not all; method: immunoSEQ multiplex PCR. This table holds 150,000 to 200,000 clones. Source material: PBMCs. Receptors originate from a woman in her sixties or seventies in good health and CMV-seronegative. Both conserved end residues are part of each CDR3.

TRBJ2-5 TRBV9 CASSVEAGSETQYF
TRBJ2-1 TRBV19 CASSKRGTNDEQFF
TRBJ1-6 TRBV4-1 CASSLRLSEYNSPLHF
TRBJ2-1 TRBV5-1 CASSLGGGGANEQFF
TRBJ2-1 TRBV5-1 CASSFALTSGGNEQFF
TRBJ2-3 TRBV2 CASSEGGVYGDLDTQYF
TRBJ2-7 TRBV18 CASSGGTEGYEQYF
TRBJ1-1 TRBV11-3 CASSRQGGAEAFF
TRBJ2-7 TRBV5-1 CASSAWDRGYYEQYF
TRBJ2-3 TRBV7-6 CASSLGGTANADTQYF
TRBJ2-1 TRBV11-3 CASSSPGTSGRVDEQFF
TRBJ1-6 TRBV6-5 CASSYSDGTGGSPLHF
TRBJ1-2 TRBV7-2 CASSIGQSYGYTF
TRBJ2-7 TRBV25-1 CASSDSWDWGEQYF
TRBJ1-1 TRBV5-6 CASSWDRGYTEAFF
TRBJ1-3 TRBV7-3 CASGQSSGNTIYF
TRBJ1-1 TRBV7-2 CASSFNIQGRLNTEAFF
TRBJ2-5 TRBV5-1 CASSKGDSQETQYF
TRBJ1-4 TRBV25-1 CASSEYPGQEKLFF
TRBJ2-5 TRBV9 CASSRGVQETQYF
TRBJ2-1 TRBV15 CATSRDPSGLAGDYNEQFF
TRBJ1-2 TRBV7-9 CASSIFRQVANYGYTF
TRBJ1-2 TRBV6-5 CASSYRDRGYGYTF
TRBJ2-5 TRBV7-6 CASSHGETQYF
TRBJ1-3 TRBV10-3 CASWDSGNTIYF
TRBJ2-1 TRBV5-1 CASSSHQGDVEQFF
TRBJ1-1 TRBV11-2 CASSRRELANTEAFF
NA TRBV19 CASSPQRESYEQYF
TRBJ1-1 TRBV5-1 CASSAGWARNTEAFF
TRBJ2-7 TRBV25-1 CASRRQGNYEQYF
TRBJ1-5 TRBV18 CASSPEIPTGSSGNQPQHF
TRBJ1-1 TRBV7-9 CASIYGTGRAMNTEAFF
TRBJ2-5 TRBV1 CTSSQDIFPAGVLRGQETQYF
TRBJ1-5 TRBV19 CASSPDRGRPSSSQHF
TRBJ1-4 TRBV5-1 CASSLGGGTNEKLFF
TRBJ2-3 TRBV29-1 CSVESLAGGTDTQYF
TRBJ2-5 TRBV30 CAWSPTGKGQYF
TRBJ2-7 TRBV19 CASSIVLASTYEQYF
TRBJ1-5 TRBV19 CASSSGRAPQPQHF
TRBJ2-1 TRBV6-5 CASSYLNRGVREQFF
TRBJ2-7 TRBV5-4 CASSLWGGTGRIYEQYF
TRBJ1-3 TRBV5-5 CASSLEGSGNTIYF
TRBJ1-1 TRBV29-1 CSVEDIVSKGAEAFF
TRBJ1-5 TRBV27 CASRITGGDQPQHF
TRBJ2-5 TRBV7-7 CASSPGGPKVETQYF
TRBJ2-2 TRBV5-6 CASSSRGSRHRGAVF
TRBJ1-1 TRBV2 CASIYADREAFF
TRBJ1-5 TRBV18 CASSQRVPVSTTGNQPQHF